These T cell receptor beta chains were read from a single sample in a study of T cells in Graves' hyperthyroidism and ophthalmopathy. TCRdb reprocessed the multiplex PCR reads via MiXCR and lists one record per CDR3 protein. The table shows about 410,000 distinct CDR3 sequences, with around 15% occurring only once. The specimen sequenced was blood. The receptors were sampled from a man between 18 and 35 years old with Graves' ophthalmopathy. Both conserved end residues are trimmed from each CDR3.

V | CDR3
TRBV10-1 | ASSEGPTDTQY
TRBV11-2 | ASSLTPYNEQF
TRBV7-9 | SSSSGQGLDEQY
TRBV24-1 | ATSDRLVGETQY
TRBV28 | ASSFSGTGDYEQY
TRBV29-1 | SVVEVDRVSDTQY
TRBV12-3/TRBV12-4 | ASSSGRDEQF
TRBV7-3 | ASSPAGTVNTEAF
TRBV5-1 | ASASGAGGGETQY
TRBV2 | ASSWASGYYEQY
TRBV7-9 | ASSLVGGLF
TRBV7-9 | ASSSMTSGPLETQY
TRBV5-1 | ASSLEGGIDQPQH
TRBV5-6 | ASSGGDSQETQY
TRBV16 | ASSQLQGPTPEAF
TRBV14 | ASRLAGVDEQY
TRBV18 | ASSPGGTDNEQF
TRBV5-4 | ASSSTLAGAAYEQY
TRBV7-9 | ASSLYRGPTDTQY
TRBV6-1 | ASSEDGGTGSNEQF
TRBV11-3 | ASSLDGAVSEQF
TRBV19 | ASSISTSGTSYNEQF
TRBV6-2/TRBV6-3 | ASSFLNEQY
TRBV14 | ASSPMTSYNEQF
TRBV18 | ASSPPVGAGDYNEQF
TRBV9 | ASSVLAGASYEQY
TRBV9 | ASSKPGNEQF
TRBV4-1 | ASSQDRGRAFGVRVEKLF
TRBV5-1 | ASSLTGQWNTEAF
TRBV20-1 | SAGWGSYEQY